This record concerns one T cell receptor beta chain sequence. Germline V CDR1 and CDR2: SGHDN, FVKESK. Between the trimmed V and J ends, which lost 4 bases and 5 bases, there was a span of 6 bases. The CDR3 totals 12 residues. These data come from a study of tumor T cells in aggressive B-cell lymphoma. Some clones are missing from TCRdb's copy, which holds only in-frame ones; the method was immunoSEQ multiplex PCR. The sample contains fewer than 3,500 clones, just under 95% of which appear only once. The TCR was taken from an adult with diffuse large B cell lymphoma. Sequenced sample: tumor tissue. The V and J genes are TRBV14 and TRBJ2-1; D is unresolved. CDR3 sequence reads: CASSLVHNEQFF. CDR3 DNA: TGTGCCAGCAGCCTCGTCCACAATGAGCAGTTCTTC.